Listed below are T cell receptor beta chains from one sample, sequenced in a study of blood T cell repertoires in COVID-19. The table came from immunoSEQ multiplex PCR; TCRdb's copy has only in-frame clones and leaves some out. The profile shows fewer than 150,000 clones, approximately 85% of them singletons. The sequencing sample was made of peripheral blood. These receptors were obtained from a human donor in a cohort sampled during active COVID-19. Both conserved end residues are part of each CDR3. The D gene is left open where the match is weak. Where a row states a size, it is once, few, many or the class of an expanded clone; other rows omit it.

D gene,V gene,J gene,clone size,CDR3 DNA,CDR3 protein
TRBD1,TRBV10-3,TRBJ1-6,once,TGTGCCAGCTTGCAGGGGGCGGGGGATAATTCACCCCTCCACTTT,CASLQGAGDNSPLHF
TRBD2,TRBV7-9,TRBJ2-1,NA,TGTGCCAGCAGCACGACTAGCGGGGGCTTGAATGAGCAGTTCTTC,CASSTTSGGLNEQFF
NA,TRBV10-3,TRBJ1-1,NA,TGTGCCATCAGCCAACAATTGAACACTGAAGCTTTCTTT,CAISQQLNTEAFF
TRBD2,TRBV30,TRBJ2-7,NA,TGTGCCTGGAGGGGGGGGACTAGCAGGGCCTACGAGCAGTACTTC,CAWRGGTSRAYEQYF
NA,TRBV30,TRBJ2-5,NA,TGTGCCTGGCGGGGGAACCAAGAGACCCAGTACTTC,CAWRGNQETQYF
TRBD2,TRBV7-2,TRBJ2-5,NA,TGTGCCAGCAGCAACCTAGCGGGGGGGCCCCGAGAGACCCAGTACTTC,CASSNLAGGPRETQYF
TRBD2,TRBV4-1,TRBJ2-1,NA,TGCGCCAGCAGCCATCCTATGAGGGGAGAGCGGGGGGCCCACTTTCCCTACAATGAGCAGTTCTTC,CASSHPMRGERGAHFPYNEQFF
NA,TRBV10-1,TRBJ1-6,few,TGCGCCAGCAGCGCCCCGCCGGAGTCGTATAATTCACCCCTCCACTTT,CASSAPPESYNSPLHF
NA,TRBV19,TRBJ1-3,NA,TGTGCCAGTAGTAGTCCCGGGATAATCCACTCTGGAAACACCATATATTTT,CASSSPGIIHSGNTIYF
NA,TRBV6-5,TRBJ2-7,few,TGTGCCAGCAGTTACTCGTCCAGGGGCTACGAGCAGTACTTC,CASSYSSRGYEQYF
TRBD1,TRBV19,TRBJ2-7,NA,TGTGCCAGTAGTACCAGACAGGGAACCTACGAGCAGTACTTC,CASSTRQGTYEQYF
TRBD1,TRBV6-5,TRBJ2-7,once,TGTGCCAGCAGACTACAGGGGAGTCTGTCCTACGAGCAGTACTTC,CASRLQGSLSYEQYF
NA,TRBV5-1,TRBJ1-1,NA,TGCGCCAGCAGTTTAAGGGCAAGAGGGGGGAACACTGAAGCTTTCTTT,CASSLRARGGNTEAFF
TRBD1,TRBV9,TRBJ1-1,NA,TGTGCCAGCAGCTTCAAATCCGGCGGACAGGGGTCCACTGAAGCTTTCTTT,CASSFKSGGQGSTEAFF
NA,TRBV6-4,TRBJ1-4,NA,TGTGCCAGCAGTGACGTTGCGACAACTAATGAAAAACTGTTTTTT,CASSDVATTNEKLFF
NA,TRBV4-1,TRBJ2-7,NA,TGCGCCAGCAGCCAAGAAGGGGGCGAGCAGTACTTC,CASSQEGGEQYF
TRBD1,TRBV25-1,TRBJ1-6,NA,TGTGCCAGCTTACAGGGGGCGAATTCACCCCTCCACTTT,CASLQGANSPLHF
NA,TRBV6-6,TRBJ2-7,many,TGTGCCAGCAGTTCCACTGCCCTTTCCGAGCAGTACTTC,CASSSTALSEQYF
NA,TRBV3-1/TRBV3-2,TRBJ2-3,NA,TGTGCCAGCAGCCAAAACAGCGGTGGCACAGATACGCAGTATTTT,CASSQNSGGTDTQYF
NA,TRBV12-1,TRBJ2-5,NA,TGTGCCAGCAGCTCCCCAGGGTTCCTGTACCAAGAGACCCAGTACTTC,CASSSPGFLYQETQYF
NA,TRBV10-2,TRBJ1-3,few,TGCGCCAGCAGTGACGAACTTTTTGGAAACACCATATATTTT,CASSDELFGNTIYF
TRBD1,TRBV27,TRBJ2-7,NA,TGTGCCAGCAGTTTAACAGGGGCCTACGAGCAGTACTTC,CASSLTGAYEQYF
NA,TRBV6-4,TRBJ1-1,NA,TGTGCCAGCAGCCCCCGAGGGCTCACTGAAGCTTTCTTT,CASSPRGLTEAFF
TRBD1,TRBV19,TRBJ1-4,NA,TGTGCCAGTAGTAAAGACAGGGTTGATGAAAAACTGTTTTTT,CASSKDRVDEKLFF
TRBD1,TRBV6-5,TRBJ1-2,once,TGTGCCAGCATTAATTCTCAGGGGGCTGTGTATGGCTACACCTTC,CASINSQGAVYGYTF
NA,TRBV4-1,TRBJ2-7,NA,TGCGCCAGCAGCCGTGGGACTTCCTACGAGCAGTACTTC,CASSRGTSYEQYF
TRBD1,TRBV29-1,TRBJ2-7,NA,TGCAGCGTTCTCCGGGACAGGGTCTCCTACGAGCAGTACTTC,CSVLRDRVSYEQYF
TRBD2,TRBV19,TRBJ2-1,NA,TGTGCCAGTAGTGCTCCGGGGGGGCATGAGCAGTTCTTC,CASSAPGGHEQFF
NA,TRBV5-1,TRBJ1-4,NA,TGCGCCAGCAGCACCGGGTCCTTCCCTTCTAATGAAAAACTGTTTTTT,CASSTGSFPSNEKLFF
NA,TRBV2,TRBJ1-1,NA,TGTGCCAGCAGTCCCCAACCGCCGCCAGGCACTGAAGCTTTCTTT,CASSPQPPPGTEAFF
NA,TRBV7-9,TRBJ2-7,few,TGTGCCAGCAGCCTAGGGGGGGGAAAAGCCTACGAGCAGTACTTC,CASSLGGGKAYEQYF
NA,TRBV5-6,TRBJ2-2,NA,TGTGCCAGCAGCTTGAAGCAGGGGAATAAGCCCGGGGAGCTGTTTTTT,CASSLKQGNKPGELFF
TRBD1,TRBV6-5,TRBJ1-5,NA,TGTGCCAGCAGTTCTCAGACAGGGGTCAATCAGCCCCAGCATTTT,CASSSQTGVNQPQHF
TRBD2,TRBV4-1,TRBJ2-4,NA,TGCGCCAGCAGCCAAGATCAGAGGGCGGGGGGGAACATTCAGTACTTC,CASSQDQRAGGNIQYF
TRBD2,TRBV27,TRBJ2-7,NA,TGTGCCAGCAGACTAGCGGGGCACCCTGATTACGAGCAGTACTTC,CASRLAGHPDYEQYF
TRBD1,TRBV11-2,TRBJ1-2,NA,TGTGCCAGCAGCCAGGGACAGGGGCCTTATGGCTACACCTTC,CASSQGQGPYGYTF
TRBD2,TRBV5-1,TRBJ2-1,once,TGCGCCAGCAGCGCCTTAGCGGGGGGGCTAATTAATGAGCAGTTCTTC,CASSALAGGLINEQFF
TRBD1,TRBV18,TRBJ2-5,NA,TGTGCCAGCTCACTGACCCCGGGACAGCAAGAGACCCAGTACTTC,CASSLTPGQQETQYF
TRBD1,TRBV10-1,TRBJ1-2,many,TGCGCCGCGGGGACAGGGGCCAGCTACACCTTC,CAAGTGASYTF
NA,TRBV7-9,TRBJ1-1,NA,TGTGCCAGCAGCTTAGGGGGCAGGGGTTTCTTGTCTGAAGCTTTCTTT,CASSLGGRGFLSEAFF
NA,TRBV7-5,TRBJ2-5,once,TGTGCCAGAAGCAATCGGACTAATCCTCGCGGGGGCCCAATGGGCCGAAATCGGACCCAGTACTTC,CARSNRTNPRGGPMGRNRTQYF
TRBD1,TRBV5-1,TRBJ2-7,once,TGCGCCAGCAGCCCGGGGACAGGCTCCTACGAGCAGTACTTC,CASSPGTGSYEQYF
TRBD1,TRBV30,TRBJ1-6,NA,TGTGCCTGGAGTGTAGTCAGGGGGAATTCACCCCTCCACTTT,CAWSVVRGNSPLHF
NA,TRBV7-2,TRBJ2-1,NA,TGTGCCAGCAGCCGGGGACACCCTAGCAATGAGCAGTTCTTC,CASSRGHPSNEQFF
TRBD2,TRBV11-2,TRBJ2-1,NA,TGTGCCAGCCGGAGGCTAGCGGGGAGCTACAATGAGCAGTTCTTC,CASRRLAGSYNEQFF
NA,TRBV3-1/TRBV3-2,TRBJ1-4,once,TGTGCCAGCAATGTCCGGGGAAATGAAAAACTGTTTTTT,CASNVRGNEKLFF
NA,TRBV6-1,TRBJ1-3,few,TGTGCCAGCAGTGAAGAGGGGGTAAACACCATATATTTT,CASSEEGVNTIYF
NA,TRBV30,TRBJ2-7,NA,TGTGCCTGGACGCACCCAGACTCCTGGCGGGAGCAGTACTTC,CAWTHPDSWREQYF
NA,TRBV5-6,TRBJ1-2,NA,TGTGCCAGCAGCTTGGGGCCCTCTAACTATGGCTACACCTTC,CASSLGPSNYGYTF
NA,TRBV19,TRBJ2-2,NA,TGTGCCAGTAGTCTACCACAGGGAACCGGGGAGCTGTTTTTT,CASSLPQGTGELFF
TRBD2,TRBV3-1/TRBV3-2,TRBJ2-2,NA,TGTGCCAGCGCCCCAAACCGGGGGGGCGGCACCGGGGAGCTGTTTTTT,CASAPNRGGGTGELFF
TRBD1,TRBV25-1,TRBJ2-7,NA,TGTGCCAGCAGTGTTGGGACAGGGGATTACGAGCAGTACTTC,CASSVGTGDYEQYF
NA,TRBV5-1,TRBJ1-6,NA,TGCGCCAGCAGCTTGGCACCCGGGGGGTCCTATAATTCACCCCTCCACTTT,CASSLAPGGSYNSPLHF
NA,TRBV11-2,TRBJ1-2,NA,TGTGCCAGCAGCTTAGAGACTGCCCCTAACTATGGCTACACCTTC,CASSLETAPNYGYTF
NA,TRBV13,TRBJ2-1,NA,TGTGCCAGCAGCTTCCAGGGGGGTTCCTACAATGAGCAGTTCTTC,CASSFQGGSYNEQFF